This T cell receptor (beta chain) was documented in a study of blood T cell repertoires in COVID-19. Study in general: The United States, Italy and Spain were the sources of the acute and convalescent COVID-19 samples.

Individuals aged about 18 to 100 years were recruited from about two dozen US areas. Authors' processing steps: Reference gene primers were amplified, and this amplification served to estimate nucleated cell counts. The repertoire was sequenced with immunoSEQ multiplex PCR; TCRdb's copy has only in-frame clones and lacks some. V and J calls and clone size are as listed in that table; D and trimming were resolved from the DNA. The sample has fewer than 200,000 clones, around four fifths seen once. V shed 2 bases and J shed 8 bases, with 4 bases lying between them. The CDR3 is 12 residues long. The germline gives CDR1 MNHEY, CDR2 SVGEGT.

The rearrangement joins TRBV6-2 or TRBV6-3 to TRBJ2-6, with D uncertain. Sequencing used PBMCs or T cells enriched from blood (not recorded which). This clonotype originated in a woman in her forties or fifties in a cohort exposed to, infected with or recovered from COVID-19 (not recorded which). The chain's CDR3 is CASSYSSNVLTF. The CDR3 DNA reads TGTGCCAGCAGTTACAGCTCCAACGTCCTGACTTTC.